This TCR beta chain was sequenced for a study of blood T cell repertoires in COVID-19. In the study overall: COVID-19 samples, acute and convalescent, were from the United States, Italy and Spain.

V was pared by 2 bases and J by 5 bases, with 13 bases between. Germline CDR1 and CDR2: SGHDT and YYEEEE. This CDR3 has 15 amino acids. The data were produced by immunoSEQ multiplex PCR, yet TCRdb's version contains in-frame clones alone and is incomplete. The repertoire holds roughly 300,000 clones, with about nine tenths as singletons. Individuals aged about 18 to 89 years were recruited from approximately 24 US areas. The receptor's source is a woman under 30 who had recovered from COVID-19. Sequences were obtained from PBMCs or T cells enriched from blood (not recorded which). The chain has TRBV5-6 and TRBJ2-2, with D possibly being TRBD1 (6 bases). The CDR3 nucleotides are TGTGCCAGCAGCTTCCTTCTCGACAGGACCGGGGAGCTGTTTTTT. Translating gives CASSFLLDRTGELFF.